This T cell receptor (beta chain) was identified during a study of T cells in Graves' hyperthyroidism and ophthalmopathy. RNA transcripts provided the source from which TCR beta CDR3 regions were amplified. With the HTBI primer set, the TCR CDR3 went through a first round of RT-PCR. TCRdb used MiXCR to reprocess the multiplex PCR reads, holding one entry per CDR3 protein. The sample includes 300,000 or so distinct CDR3 sequences, over 15% of them seen just once. This clonotype was counted between two and nine times. The germline CDR1 and CDR2 sequences are SGDLS and YYNGEE. V dropped 0 bases and J dropped 4 bases, with 10 bases sitting between them. CDR3 length: 15 amino acids. Patients were excluded for uncontrolled infection, other autoimmune disease, pregnancy or lactation. Orbital computed tomography and thyroid ultrasound, together with serum TRAb and thyroxine and clinical symptoms, were used for diagnoses. The authors obtained PBMCs from over 7.5 ml of fresh peripheral blood.

Sequenced: blood. The sequence was obtained from a woman aged 55-70 years with Graves' ophthalmopathy. The V call is TRBV9, the J call TRBJ1-4, with D uncertain. CDR3 sequence reads: CASSVGGGSNEKLFF. DNA for the CDR3: TGTGCCAGCAGCGTAGGTGGCGGGAGTAATGAAAAACTGTTTTTT.